The clone carrying this T cell receptor beta chain has at least ten counts. What it binds is unknown. The data were taken from a study of early T cells in non-severe SARS-CoV-2 infection. Study-wide background: Sequencing was performed on bulk RNA from unsorted whole blood, leaving chains unpaired.

The CDR3 has 10 residues. The V and J ends lost 6 bases and 5 bases respectively, with 5 bases between them. Germline CDR1 and CDR2: SQVTM and ANQGSEA. Attached unique molecular identifiers marked individual cDNA molecules. TCRdb re-derived calls from the 5' RACE reads in MiXCR, one entry per CDR3 protein. The data show around 59,000 distinct CDR3 sequences, around 12% seen once. Findings and caveats of the study: A preference for anti-spike CD8 responses marked VDJdb matching, which missed private and CD4 specificities.

The sequenced sample consisted of whole blood. The clonotype originates from an adult who was a healthcare worker with PCR-confirmed SARS-CoV-2 infection or an uninfected control (not recorded which). The rearrangement links TRBV29-1 to TRBJ2-1; no reliable D call. CDR3 nucleotide sequence: TGCAGCGTCCGAGACAATGAGCAGTTCTTC. Its protein is CSVRDNEQFF.